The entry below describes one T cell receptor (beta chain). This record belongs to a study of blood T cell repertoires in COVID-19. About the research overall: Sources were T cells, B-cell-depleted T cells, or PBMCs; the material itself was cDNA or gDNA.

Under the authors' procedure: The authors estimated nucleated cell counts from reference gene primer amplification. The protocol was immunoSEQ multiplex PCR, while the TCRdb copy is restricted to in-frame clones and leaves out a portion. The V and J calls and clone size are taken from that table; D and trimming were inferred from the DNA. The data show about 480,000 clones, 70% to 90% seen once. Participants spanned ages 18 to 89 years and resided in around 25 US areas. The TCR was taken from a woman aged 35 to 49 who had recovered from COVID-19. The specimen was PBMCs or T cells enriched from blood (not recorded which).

CDR3 DNA sequence: TGTGCCAGCCTATCTTACTCTGGAAACACCATATATTTT. Its protein product is CASLSYSGNTIYF. The chain combines TRBV6-5 with TRBJ1-3; D uncertain. V gave up 8 bases and J gave up 0 bases, with 8 bases separating them. Germline V gene lookup returns CDR1 MNHEY and CDR2 SVGAGI. The CDR3 has 13 residues.